This T cell receptor beta chain stems from a study of blood T cells in healthy people across ages. CDR3 length equals 14 residues. Germline V CDR1 and CDR2: DFQATT, SNEGSKA (reference sequence). V was trimmed by 2 bases and J by 2 bases, leaving 10 bases between them. For the second PCR, which ran for 7 to 11 cycles, a sample-barcoded 5' primer and a J-beta primer mix were used. One entry per CDR3 protein results from TCRdb running MiXCR on the 5' RACE reads. Among hundreds of thousands of distinct CDR3 sequences listed, under 25% were seen once. The chain recombines TRBV20-1 with TRBJ1-5, with D unclear. This TCR came from a man between 65 and 85 years old in good health. Sequencing input: blood. CDR3 residues: CSARPNSGNQPQHF. The CDR3 DNA is TGCAGTGCTAGACCAAATTCTGGCAATCAGCCCCAGCATTTT.